This TCR beta chain was captured in a study of T cell clonotyping in hematopoietic cell transplantation. The study's findings and limits: At the given depth, recipient repertoires were over 95% de novo clonotypes. Cells were unsorted, so CD4 and CD8 contributions were not separated.

Trimming removed 10 bases at V and 2 bases at J, with 18 bases between. Germline CDR1 reads WNHNN; CDR2 reads SYGVQD (reference sequence). This CDR3 has 15 amino acids. Concerning this clone: The antigen is undetermined.

Noted time point: recipient sample about 28 days before transplant, after cytoreduction. Profiled with immunoSEQ multiplex PCR; TCRdb holds only in-frame clones, not every one. The sample lists 25,000 to 30,000 clones, under 90% occurring once. This receptor was obtained from a middle-aged man with acute myeloid leukemia. Some clones in this sample may be carry-over from other donors' samples. V is TRBV10-1 and J is TRBJ2-1, with a tentative D call TRBD2 (5 bases). The sample here was peripheral blood mononuclear cells, taken before stem cell transplant. CDR3 coding DNA: TGCGCCATCATGTTGGACTCTAGGACCTACAATGAGCAGTTCTTC. Its protein is CAIMLDSRTYNEQFF.